This T cell receptor (beta chain) was identified in a study of cytomegalovirus exposure and HLA in healthy donors. Study in general: Earlier, 180 million or so T cells were analyzed, and around 100 million unique TCR beta sequences were found among them. General observations from the study: According to an earlier analysis, most TCR beta V segments yielded productive rearrangements about 90% or about 30% of the time.

The germline V and J ends were trimmed by 3 bases and 5 bases, with 7 bases remaining between them. Germline V CDR1 and CDR2: SGHDN, FVKESK. The CDR3 is 13 amino acids. Nominal health characterized the donors when sampled, though unrecorded immune exposures were likely. On this clone itself: Its antigen is undetermined.

Vbeta (60) and Jbeta (13) primers were used in the PCR. Authors' analysis steps: In a later analysis, the count reached about 80 million unique TCR beta chains, with about 11 million shared. The method was immunoSEQ multiplex PCR; TCRdb's version includes in-frame clones alone and lacks a portion of them. Clone size and V and J calls were adopted from that table, with D and trimming inferred from the DNA. Altogether about 130,000 clones are present, 65% to 85% being singletons, with the ten largest covering around 2%. The chain uses TRBV14 and TRBJ1-4; D perhaps matches TRBD1 (6 bases). What was sequenced was PBMCs. This sequence was found in a woman in her 40s in good health and CMV-seronegative. In nucleotides, the CDR3 is TGTGCCAGCAGCCAGGGGGCGAATGAAAAACTGTTTTTT. Translating it yields CASSQGANEKLFF.